The clone carrying this T cell receptor (beta chain) occurred many times. What it binds is unknown. With two-round multiplex PCR, TCR beta CDR3 sequences were amplified from genomic DNA. The first round of PCR was done with primers that matched each TRBV and TRBJ gene. MiXCR, run by TCRdb on the multiplex PCR reads, gives a single entry per CDR3 protein. The sample lists about 17,000 distinct CDR3 sequences; over 15% were seen once. The data originate from a study of prognosis after radiotherapy for stage I lung cancer. Background on the study: Four to six patients had oligometastatic NSCLC after surgical resection of the primary tumor, and 13 to 15 had newly diagnosed primary stage I lung tumors.

Notes on the study in general: Patients who went on to get distant metastases had lower Shannon entropy after stereotactic body radiation therapy. The tumor specificity of expanded TCR clones remained undetermined.

Trimming removed 5 bases from V and 1 base from J; junction bases left unmatched: 8. The CDR3 extends over 16 amino acids. The germline gives CDR1 SGHNT, CDR2 YENEEA. Source: PBMCs, taken before or after stereotactic body radiation therapy (not recorded which). This receptor was identified in a donor over 45 with non-small cell lung cancer. The genes are TRBV11-3 and TRBJ2-3, with 8 bases fitting TRBD1. The CDR3 protein is CASSRRAGGRTDTQYF. Written as DNA, the CDR3 is TGTGCCAGCAGCCGCCGCGCAGGGGGCCGCACAGATACGCAGTATTTT.